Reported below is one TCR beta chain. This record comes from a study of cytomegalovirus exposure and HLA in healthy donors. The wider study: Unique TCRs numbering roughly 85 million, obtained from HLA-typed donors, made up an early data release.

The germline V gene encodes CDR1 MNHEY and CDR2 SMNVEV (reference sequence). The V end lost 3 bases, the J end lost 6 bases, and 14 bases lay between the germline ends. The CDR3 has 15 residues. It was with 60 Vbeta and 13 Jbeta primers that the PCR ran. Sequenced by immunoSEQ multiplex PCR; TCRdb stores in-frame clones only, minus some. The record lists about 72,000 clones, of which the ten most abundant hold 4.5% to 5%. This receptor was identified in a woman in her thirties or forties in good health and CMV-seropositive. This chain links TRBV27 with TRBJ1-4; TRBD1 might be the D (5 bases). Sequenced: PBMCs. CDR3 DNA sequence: TGTGCCAGCAGTTTCGTCGGGACTGGGGATGAAAAACTGTTTTTT. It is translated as CASSFVGTGDEKLFF.